This TCR beta chain was sequenced for a study of early T cells in non-severe SARS-CoV-2 infection. As for the study in general: The authors sequenced bulk RNA from unsorted whole blood, leaving chains unpaired. Whole-study results and caveats: VDJdb matching skewed toward anti-spike CD8 responses, missing private and CD4 specificities.

A few counts support this clonotype. Its matching antigen is unknown. Each cDNA molecule carried a unique molecular identifier. From the 5' RACE reads, TCRdb called clonotypes with MiXCR, one entry per CDR3 protein. The profile covers more than 25,000 distinct CDR3 sequences, with approximately 6% appearing a single time and 10% to 15% taken by the ten largest. CDR1 and CDR2 from the germline V gene are SGDLS and YYNGEE. V was pared by 4 bases and J by 3 bases, with 5 bases of the junction left unmatched. The CDR3 is made up of 14 amino acids. The chain is built from TRBV9 and TRBJ2-7, with 9 bases lining up with TRBD1. The specimen sequenced was whole blood. The sequence was collected from an adult who was a healthcare worker with PCR-confirmed SARS-CoV-2 infection or an uninfected control (not recorded which). DNA for the CDR3: TGTGCCAGCAGCCCCCGGGACAGGGTCTACGAGCAGTACTTC. Translating it yields CASSPRDRVYEQYF.